This T cell receptor (beta chain) was obtained from a study of blood T cell repertoires in COVID-19. Study in general: Samples of COVID-19 (acute and convalescent) were obtained from the United States, Italy and Spain. The analysed material was cDNA or gDNA that came from T cells, B-cell-depleted T cells, or PBMCs.

CDR1 is SGDLS and CDR2 is YYNGEE in the germline V gene. The CDR3 is 16 amino acids. The trim removed 0 bases at V and 6 bases at J, leaving 9 bases unmatched. The authors' processing: Estimated nucleated cell counts came from reference gene primer amplification. Sequencing was performed with immunoSEQ multiplex PCR; in TCRdb, only in-frame clones are kept and a portion is missing. Clonal size and the V and J genes are those of that table, whereas D and trimming came from the DNA. This repertoire shows roughly 140,000 clones, approximately 80% found once; its top ten account for more than 3%. Sequencing was performed on peripheral blood. This TCR came from a woman aged 80 or over with acute or convalescent COVID-19. V gene TRBV9 combines with J gene TRBJ1-1; 9 bases map to TRBD1. Here the CDR3 DNA reads TGTGCCAGCAGCGTAGGTTCGTGGACAGGGGTGGCTGAAGCTTTCTTT. Translated: CASSVGSWTGVAEAFF.